The rows below give T cell receptor beta chains drawn from one sample of a study of cytomegalovirus exposure and HLA in healthy donors. TCRdb keeps only in-frame clones here, not all; method: immunoSEQ multiplex PCR. The table lists around 180,000 clones, 80% to 85% of them singletons, with 1% to 1.5% in the top ten. Material: PBMCs. These receptors originate from a boy between 2 and 15 years old in good health and CMV-seronegative. The CDR3 runs from the conserved cysteine through the conserved F or W. A D gene is named only where the DNA matches it firmly. Clone sizes are given selectively: once, few, many, or a class where the clone is expanded.

>TRBJ1-2|.|TRBD1|TRBV5-1
TGCGCCAGCAGCTCAGGACCCGGGACAGGCCCCACCGATTATGGCTACACCTTC
CASSSGPGTGPTDYGYTF
>TRBJ2-2|.|.|TRBV7-9
TGTGCCAGCAGCTTCGTCGCGATTGACACCGGGGAGCTGTTTTTT
CASSFVAIDTGELFF
>TRBJ2-7|.|.|TRBV5-1
TGCGCCAGCAGCCTCTACAGGGACGAGCAGTACTTC
CASSLYRDEQYF
>TRBJ1-4|once|.|TRBV27
TGTGCCAGCAGTTTTACTTGGACACAGGTGGAAAAACTGTTTTTT
CASSFTWTQVEKLFF
>TRBJ2-7|.|TRBD1|TRBV11-2
TGTGCCAGCAGCTGGACAGGGTCCTCCTACGAGCAGTACTTC
CASSWTGSSYEQYF
>TRBJ2-1|.|TRBD2|TRBV23-1
TGCGCCAGCAAACTAGCGGATAGCTCCTACAATGAGCAGTTCTTC
CASKLADSSYNEQFF
>TRBJ1-2|.|.|TRBV6-5
TGTGCCAGCAGAACAGTAAACTATGGCTACACCTTC
CASRTVNYGYTF
>TRBJ1-5|once|TRBD1|TRBV30
TGTGCCTGGAGTACGAGACAGGGGACCCAGCATTTT
CAWSTRQGTQHF
>TRBJ2-4|few|TRBD1|TRBV19
TGTGCCAGTAGGGGGACAGGGCGAGCCAAAAACATTCAGTACTTC
CASRGTGRAKNIQYF
>TRBJ2-5|few|TRBD1|TRBV7-2
TGTGCCAGCAGCTTAGGGACAGGGCAAGAGACCCAGTACTTC
CASSLGTGQETQYF
>TRBJ2-6|.|.|TRBV5-6
TGTGCCAGCAGCTTGCAGGGGCGGACTGGGGCCAACGTCCTGACTTTC
CASSLQGRTGANVLTF
>TRBJ1-5|.|TRBD1|TRBV12-5
TGTGCTAGTGGTTTAGGAACAGGGGGCCAGCCCCAGCATTTT
CASGLGTGGQPQHF
>TRBJ2-3|.|TRBD1|TRBV5-1
TGCGCCAGCAGCTCAACAGGGGTGGCAGATACGCAGTATTTT
CASSSTGVADTQYF
>TRBJ2-7|once|.|TRBV19
TGTGCCAGTCATGACAGTTTCACCCAGGAGCAGTACTTC
CASHDSFTQEQYF
>TRBJ1-2|few|.|TRBV2
TGTGCCAGCAACCCCTCCTCACTTAACTATGGCTACACCTTC
CASNPSSLNYGYTF
>TRBJ2-3|few|TRBD1|TRBV15
TGTGCCACCAGCAGAGATCTCCAGGGGGTATCTGGAGATACGCAGTATTTT
CATSRDLQGVSGDTQYF
>TRBJ1-1|.|.|TRBV7-9
TGTGCCAGCAGTCAACCTGGGCCCCAAGCTTTCTTT
CASSQPGPQAFF
>TRBJ2-3|.|.|TRBV2
TGTGCCAGCAGTGAAGGTCGAAATGAGGGGGATTTT
CASSEGRNEGDF
>TRBJ1-5|.|.|TRBV28
TGTGCCAGCAGTTTGCAGTTCTGGCCCCAGCATTTT
CASSLQFWPQHF
>TRBJ1-1|.|TRBD1|TRBV5-1
TGCGCCAGCAGCCGGAGGACGACAGGGCTGAACACTGAAGCTTTCTTT
CASSRRTTGLNTEAFF
>TRBJ2-6|.|.|TRBV5-6
TGTGCCAGCAGCCCAGGAGGAGGGGGCGGCTCTGGGGCCAACGTCCTGACTTTC
CASSPGGGGGSGANVLTF
>TRBJ2-1|once|.|TRBV10-3
TGTGCCATCCCACAGGGTGAGGACTACAATGAGCAGTTCTTC
CAIPQGEDYNEQFF
>TRBJ1-3|.|TRBD1|TRBV5-6
TGTGCCAGCAGAGACAGGGATGGAAACACCATATATTTT
CASRDRDGNTIYF
>TRBJ1-5|.|TRBD1|TRBV6-6
TGTGCCAGCACCAAATGGGACAGGGTCCCGGGCCAGCCCCAGCATTTT
CASTKWDRVPGQPQHF
>TRBJ1-1|.|.|TRBV19
TGTGCCAGTAGTATGAATTGGGGAGGAGGACGCACTGAAGCTTTCTTT
CASSMNWGGGRTEAFF
>TRBJ2-7|.|TRBD2|TRBV4-3
TGCGCCAGCAGCCAAGATCACCTAGCGGGGTACGAGCAGTACTTC
CASSQDHLAGYEQYF
>TRBJ2-5|.|.|TRBV30
TGTGCCTGGAATAACGGTCCCCAAGAGACCCAGTACTTC
CAWNNGPQETQYF
>TRBJ2-2|.|.|TRBV6-5
TGTGCCAGCAAAGCTCAGACAGGGGAGCTGTTTTTT
CASKAQTGELFF
>TRBJ1-1|.|.|TRBV30
TGTGCCTGGAGTGTGAGAGGACAGTTCATGGGGGACACTGAAGCTTTCTTT
CAWSVRGQFMGDTEAFF
>TRBJ2-2|.|TRBD2|TRBV28
TGTGCCAGCAGCGCCAATCGCGGGAGGGCCATTACCGGGGAGCTGTTTTTT
CASSANRGRAITGELFF
>TRBJ2-1|once|.|TRBV9
TGTGCCAGCAGCGTCCTAGACAATGAGCAGTTCTTC
CASSVLDNEQFF
>TRBJ2-5|.|.|TRBV15
TGTGCCACCAGCAGACATACATGGAGGCAAGAGACCCAGTACTTC
CATSRHTWRQETQYF
>TRBJ2-2|.|TRBD2|TRBV7-8
TGTGCCAGCAAGACTAGCGGGAGTTTTGGGGAGCTGTTTTTT
CASKTSGSFGELFF
>TRBJ1-4|.|.|TRBV15
TGTGCCACCAGCAGAAACACTAGAACTAATGAAAAACTGTTTTTT
CATSRNTRTNEKLFF
>TRBJ2-4|.|TRBD1|TRBV12-5
TGTGCTAGTGGTTTGCCTTCGGGACAGAAAAACATTCAGTACTTC
CASGLPSGQKNIQYF
>TRBJ2-1|.|.|TRBV7-2
TGTGCCAGCAGCTTAGATAGTCAACCCGGCAATGAGCAGTTCTTC
CASSLDSQPGNEQFF
>TRBJ2-2|.|.|TRBV4-1
TGCGCCAGCAGCCAAGCCGGGGGAGCGGCCGGGGAGCTGTTTTTT
CASSQAGGAAGELFF
>TRBJ2-7|.|.|TRBV12-5
TGTGCTAGTGGTTTGGGACGACTTGGATCCAGGGATTTGTCCGAGCAGTACTTC
CASGLGRLGSRDLSEQYF
>TRBJ1-3|.|.|TRBV30
TGTGCCTGGAGCAGGGACACCGTCTCTGGAAACACCATATATTTT
CAWSRDTVSGNTIYF
>TRBJ2-3|.|TRBD2|TRBV10-3
TGTGCCATCAAAAATAGCGGGGGGGCTGGAGATACGCAGTATTTT
CAIKNSGGAGDTQYF
>TRBJ2-7|.|.|TRBV4-1
TGCGCCAGCAGCCATGCGGGGATCAATTCCTACGAGCAGTACTTC
CASSHAGINSYEQYF
>TRBJ1-2|once|.|TRBV28
TGTGCCAGCAGTTTACGGGGTAACTATGGCTACACCTTC
CASSLRGNYGYTF
>TRBJ1-5|.|.|TRBV28
TGTGCCAGCGGAGGGGTCCAGCCCCAGCATTTT
CASGGVQPQHF
>TRBJ2-1|.|TRBD2|TRBV9
TGTGCCAGCAGCGTAGATCCCCTAGCGGGAGTACGAAATGAGCAGTTCTTC
CASSVDPLAGVRNEQFF
>TRBJ2-1|.|TRBD2|TRBV13
TGTGCCAGCAGCTTAGATGCTAGCGGGGGGAGCTCCTACAATGAGCAGTTCTTC
CASSLDASGGSSYNEQFF